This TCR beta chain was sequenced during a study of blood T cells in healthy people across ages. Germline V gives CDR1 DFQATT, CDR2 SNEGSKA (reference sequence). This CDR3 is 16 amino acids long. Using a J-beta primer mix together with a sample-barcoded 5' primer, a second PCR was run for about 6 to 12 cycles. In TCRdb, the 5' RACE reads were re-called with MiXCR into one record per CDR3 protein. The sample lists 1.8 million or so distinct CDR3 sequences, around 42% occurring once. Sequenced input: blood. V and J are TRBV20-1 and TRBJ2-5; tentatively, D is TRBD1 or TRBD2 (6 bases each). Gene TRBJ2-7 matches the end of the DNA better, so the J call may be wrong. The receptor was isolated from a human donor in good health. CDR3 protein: CSARDQRRGTHYEQYF. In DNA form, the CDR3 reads TGCAGTGCTAGAGATCAAAGGAGGGGGACACACTACGAGCAGTACTTC.